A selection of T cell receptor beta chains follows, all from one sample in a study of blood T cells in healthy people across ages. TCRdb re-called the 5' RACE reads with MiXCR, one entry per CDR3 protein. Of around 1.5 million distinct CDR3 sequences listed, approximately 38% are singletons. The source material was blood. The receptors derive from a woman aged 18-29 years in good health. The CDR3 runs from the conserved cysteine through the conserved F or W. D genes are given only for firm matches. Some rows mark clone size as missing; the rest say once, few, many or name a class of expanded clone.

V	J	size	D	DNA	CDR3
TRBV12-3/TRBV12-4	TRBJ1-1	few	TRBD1	TGTGCCAGCAGTCGGGACAGGGAGATTACTGAAGCTTTCTTT	CASSRDREITEAFF
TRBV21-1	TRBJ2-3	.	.	TGTGCCAGCAGCAAAGGGATCGTGTGCACAGATACGCAGTATTTT	CASSKGIVCTDTQYF
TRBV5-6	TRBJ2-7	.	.	TGTGCCAGCAGCTTGGGGCGGGTGATTACCTACGAGCAGTACTTC	CASSLGRVITYEQYF
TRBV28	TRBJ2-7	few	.	TGTGCCAGCAGCGCGAGCGGCAGGGAACGCAGCACATCCTACGAGCAGTACTTC	CASSASGRERSTSYEQYF
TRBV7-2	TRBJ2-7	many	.	TGTGCCAGCAGCGCTGATAGGTACGAGCAGTACTTC	CASSADRYEQYF
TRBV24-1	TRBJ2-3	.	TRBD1	TGTGCCACCAGCGACAGGGGCCCAGATACGCAGTATTTT	CATSDRGPDTQYF
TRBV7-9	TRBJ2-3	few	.	TGTGCCAGCAGCACCGCGGGGTTTCCAGATACGCAGTATTTT	CASSTAGFPDTQYF
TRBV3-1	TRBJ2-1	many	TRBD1	TGTGCCAGCAGCCCCGACAGGGGCGTCTACAATGAGCAGTTCTTC	CASSPDRGVYNEQFF
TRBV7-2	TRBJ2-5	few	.	TGTGCCAGCAGCCTTACTAGTTTCGGTGAGACCCAGTACTTC	CASSLTSFGETQYF
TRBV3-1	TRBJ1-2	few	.	TGTGCCAGCAGCCCCGCCAGCTACTATGGCTACACCTTC	CASSPASYYGYTF
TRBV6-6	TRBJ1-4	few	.	TGTGCCAGCAGGAGGGGAGGAGGGAATGAAAAACTGTTTTTT	CASRRGGGNEKLFF
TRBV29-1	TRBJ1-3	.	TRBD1	TGCAGCGTTTATGGGACAGGTCAGAATGGAAACACCATATATTTT	CSVYGTGQNGNTIYF
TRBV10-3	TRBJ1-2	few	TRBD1	TGTGCCATCAGTAACCGGGACAGGGCGGGCTATGGCTACACCTTC	CAISNRDRAGYGYTF
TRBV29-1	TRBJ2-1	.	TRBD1	TGCAGCGTCGGGACAGGACAAGCTGGAGAGCAGTTCTTC	CSVGTGQAGEQFF
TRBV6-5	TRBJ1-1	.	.	TGTGCCAGCAGTCTCCTGGCGGGGACTGAAGCTTTCTTT	CASSLLAGTEAFF
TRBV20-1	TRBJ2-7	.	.	TGCAGTGCTCGATCCAGCGTGGGGAACTCCTACGAGCAGTACTTC	CSARSSVGNSYEQYF
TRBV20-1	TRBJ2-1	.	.	TGCAGGGGTAGGGCTTCCGTTTACAATGAGCAGTTCTTC	CRGRASVYNEQFF
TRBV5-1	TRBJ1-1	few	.	TGCGCCAGCAGCATATATACAGGAGCTAACACTGAAGCTTTCTTT	CASSIYTGANTEAFF
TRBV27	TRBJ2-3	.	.	TGTGCCAGCAGTCCGATCCCCGGGACAAACACAGATACGCAGTATTTT	CASSPIPGTNTDTQYF
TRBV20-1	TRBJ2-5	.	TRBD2	TGCAGTGTTAGGGGACTAGCGGGGGGCCAAGAGACCCAGTACTTC	CSVRGLAGGQETQYF
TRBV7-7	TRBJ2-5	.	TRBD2	TGTGCTAGCAGCCGGACTAGCGGGGGGATCCAAGAGACCCAGTACTTC	CASSRTSGGIQETQYF
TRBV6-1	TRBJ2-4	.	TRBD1	TGTGCCAGCAGTATGAGGACAGGTGGAGTCAAAAACATTCAGTACTTC	CASSMRTGGVKNIQYF
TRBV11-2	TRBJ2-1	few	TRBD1	TGTGCCAGCAGCCTCAGGGACAGGGGTTTTCGGAATGAGCAGTTCTTC	CASSLRDRGFRNEQFF
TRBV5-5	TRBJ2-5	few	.	TGTGCCGGGACGGGGGCAGAGACCCAGTACTTC	CAGTGAETQYF
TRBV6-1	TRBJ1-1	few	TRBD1	TGTGCCAGCAGTGAATTACAGGCCAGGGGGACTGAAGCTTTCTTT	CASSELQARGTEAFF
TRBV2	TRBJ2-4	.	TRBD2	TGTGCCAGCAGCCTGACTAGCCTTAGTGGAGCCAAAAACATTCAGTACTTC	CASSLTSLSGAKNIQYF
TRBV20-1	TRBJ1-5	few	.	TGCAGTGCGTCCGAGGGGTCTTCTAGCAATCAGCCCCAGCATTTT	CSASEGSSSNQPQHF
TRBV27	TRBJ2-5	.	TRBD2	TGTGCCAGCAGTTTTATCAGCGGGGGGGCCGAGACCCAGTACTTC	CASSFISGGAETQYF